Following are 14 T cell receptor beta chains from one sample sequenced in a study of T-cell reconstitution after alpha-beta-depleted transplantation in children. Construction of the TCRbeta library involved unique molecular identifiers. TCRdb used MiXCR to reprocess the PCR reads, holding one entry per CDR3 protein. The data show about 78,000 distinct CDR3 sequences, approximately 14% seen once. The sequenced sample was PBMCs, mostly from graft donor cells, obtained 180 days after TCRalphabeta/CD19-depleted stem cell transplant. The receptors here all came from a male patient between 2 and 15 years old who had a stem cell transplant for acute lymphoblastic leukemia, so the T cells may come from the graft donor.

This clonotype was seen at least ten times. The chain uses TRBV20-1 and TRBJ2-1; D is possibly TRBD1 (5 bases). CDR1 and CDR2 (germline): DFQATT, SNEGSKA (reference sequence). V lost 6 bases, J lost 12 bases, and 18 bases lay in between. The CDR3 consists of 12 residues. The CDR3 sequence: CSATARWGGQFF. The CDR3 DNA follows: TGCAGTGCCACAGCTCGATGGGGCGGGCAGTTCTTC.

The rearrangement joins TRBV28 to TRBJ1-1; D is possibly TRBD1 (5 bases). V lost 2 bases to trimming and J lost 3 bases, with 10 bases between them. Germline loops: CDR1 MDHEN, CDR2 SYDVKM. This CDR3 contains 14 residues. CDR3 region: CASSLTGRHTEAFF. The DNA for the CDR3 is TGTGCCAGCAGTTTAACGGGGCGGCACACTGAAGCTTTCTTT.

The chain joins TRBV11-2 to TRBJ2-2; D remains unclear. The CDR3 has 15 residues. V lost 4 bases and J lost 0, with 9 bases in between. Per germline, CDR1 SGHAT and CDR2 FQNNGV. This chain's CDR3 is CASSSLGSNTGELFF. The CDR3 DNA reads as TGTGCCAGCAGCTCACTCGGTTCGAACACCGGGGAGCTGTTTTTT.

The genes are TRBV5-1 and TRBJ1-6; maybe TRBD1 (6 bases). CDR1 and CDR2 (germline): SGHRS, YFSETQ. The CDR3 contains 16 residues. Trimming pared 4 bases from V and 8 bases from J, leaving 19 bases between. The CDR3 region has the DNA TGCGCCAGCAGCCTAAAGGGGTACAGGGCTGATTCACCCCTCCACTTT. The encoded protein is CASSLKGYRADSPLHF.

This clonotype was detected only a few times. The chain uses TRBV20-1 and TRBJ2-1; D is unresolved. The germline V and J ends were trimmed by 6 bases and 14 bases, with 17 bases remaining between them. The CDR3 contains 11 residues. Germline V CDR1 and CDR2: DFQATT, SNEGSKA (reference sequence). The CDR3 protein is CSAKESVDEFF. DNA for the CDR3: TGCAGTGCAAAGGAATCAGTGGATGAGTTCTTC.

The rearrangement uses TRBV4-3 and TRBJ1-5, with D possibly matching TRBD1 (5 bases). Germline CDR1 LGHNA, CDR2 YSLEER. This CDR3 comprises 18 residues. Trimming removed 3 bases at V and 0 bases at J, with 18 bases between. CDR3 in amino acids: CASSHLGPGGYSNQPQHF. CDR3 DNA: TGCGCCAGCAGCCACCTAGGACCGGGGGGTTATAGCAATCAGCCCCAGCATTTT.

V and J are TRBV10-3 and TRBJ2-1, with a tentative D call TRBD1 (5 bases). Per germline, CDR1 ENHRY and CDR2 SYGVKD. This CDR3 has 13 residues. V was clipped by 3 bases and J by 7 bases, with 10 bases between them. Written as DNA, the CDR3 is TGTGCCATCAGTGACCAGCCAGGGAATGAGCAGTTCTTC. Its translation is CAISDQPGNEQFF.

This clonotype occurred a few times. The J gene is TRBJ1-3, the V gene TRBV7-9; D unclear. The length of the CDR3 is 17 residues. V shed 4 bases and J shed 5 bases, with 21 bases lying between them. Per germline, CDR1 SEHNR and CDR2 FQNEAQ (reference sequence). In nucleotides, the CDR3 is TGTGCCAGCAGCTCCTTGGGCGCAACTAAACCTAGAAACACCATATATTTT. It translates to CASSSLGATKPRNTIYF.

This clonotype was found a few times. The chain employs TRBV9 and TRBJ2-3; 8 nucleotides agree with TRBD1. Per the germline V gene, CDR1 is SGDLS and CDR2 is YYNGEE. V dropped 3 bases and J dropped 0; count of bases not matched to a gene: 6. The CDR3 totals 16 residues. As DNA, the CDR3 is TGTGCCAGCAGCGCCCAGGGGGCCCCTAGCACAGATACGCAGTATTTT. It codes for CASSAQGAPSTDTQYF.

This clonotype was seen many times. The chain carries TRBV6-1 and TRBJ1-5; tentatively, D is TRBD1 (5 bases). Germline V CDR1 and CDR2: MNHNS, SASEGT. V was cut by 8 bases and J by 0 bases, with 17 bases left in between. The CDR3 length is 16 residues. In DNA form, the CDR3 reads TGTGCCAGCCGGGGGTTGGGGAGTGGTAGCAATCAGCCCCAGCATTTT. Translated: CASRGLGSGSNQPQHF.

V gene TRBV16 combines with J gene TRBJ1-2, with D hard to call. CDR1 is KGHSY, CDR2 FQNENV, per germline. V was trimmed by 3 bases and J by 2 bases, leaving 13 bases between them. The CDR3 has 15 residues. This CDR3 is CASSQARAGNYGYTF. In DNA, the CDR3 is TGTGCCAGCAGCCAGGCGAGGGCGGGAAACTATGGCTACACCTTC.

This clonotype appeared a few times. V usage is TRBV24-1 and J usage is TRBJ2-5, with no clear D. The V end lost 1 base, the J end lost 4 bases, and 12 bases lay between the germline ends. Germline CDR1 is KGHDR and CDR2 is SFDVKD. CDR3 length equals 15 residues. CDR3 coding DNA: TGTGCCACCAGTGATTTAACGACACACGGAGAGACCCAGTACTTC. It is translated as CATSDLTTHGETQYF.

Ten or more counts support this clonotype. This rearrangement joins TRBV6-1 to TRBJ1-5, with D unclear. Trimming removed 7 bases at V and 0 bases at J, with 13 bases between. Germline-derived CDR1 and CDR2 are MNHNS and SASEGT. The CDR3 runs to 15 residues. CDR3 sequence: CASILGQVSNQPQHF. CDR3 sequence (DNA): TGTGCCAGCATCCTAGGGCAGGTTAGCAATCAGCCCCAGCATTTT.

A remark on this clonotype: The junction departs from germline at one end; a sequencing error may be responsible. The CDR3, as DNA: TGCGCCAGCAGACCGGGACAGGCCCTTCTCTATGTCTACACCTTC. It codes for CASRPGQALLYVYTF. The chain couples TRBV5-1 to TRBJ1-2; 8 positions match TRBD1. The CDR3 sequence is 15 residues long. Germline values: CDR1 SGHRS, CDR2 YFSETQ.